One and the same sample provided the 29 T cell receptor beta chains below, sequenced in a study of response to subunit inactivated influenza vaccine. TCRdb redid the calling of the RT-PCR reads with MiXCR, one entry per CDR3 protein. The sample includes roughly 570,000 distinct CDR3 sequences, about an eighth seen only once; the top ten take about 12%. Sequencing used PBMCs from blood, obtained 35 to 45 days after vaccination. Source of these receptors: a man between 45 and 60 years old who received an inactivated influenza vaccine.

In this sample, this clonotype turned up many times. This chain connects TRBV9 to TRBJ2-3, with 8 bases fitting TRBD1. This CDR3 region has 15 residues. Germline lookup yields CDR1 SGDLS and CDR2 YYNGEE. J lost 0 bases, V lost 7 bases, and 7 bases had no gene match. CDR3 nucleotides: TGTGCCAGCCGAAGACAGGGGACTAGCACAGATACGCAGTATTTT. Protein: CASRRQGTSTDTQYF. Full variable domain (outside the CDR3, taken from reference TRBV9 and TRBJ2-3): DSGVTQTPKHLITATGQRVTLRCSPRSGDLSVYWYQQSLDQGLQFLIQYYNGEERAKGNILERFSAQQFPDLHSELNLSSLELGDSALYFCASRRQGTSTDTQYFGPGTRLTVL.

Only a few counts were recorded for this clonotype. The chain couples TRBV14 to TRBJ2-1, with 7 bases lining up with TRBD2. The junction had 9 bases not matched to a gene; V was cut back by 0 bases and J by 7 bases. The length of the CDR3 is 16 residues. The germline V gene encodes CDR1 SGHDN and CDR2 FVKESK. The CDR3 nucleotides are TGTGCCAGCAGCCAAGATGGGAGGGTAGTATGGAATGAGCAGTTCTTC. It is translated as CASSQDGRVVWNEQFF. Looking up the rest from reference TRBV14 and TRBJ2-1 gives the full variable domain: EAGVTQFPSHSVIEKGQTVTLRCDPISGHDNLYWYRRVMGKEIKFLLHFVKESKQDESGMPNNRFLAERTGGTYSTLKVQPAELEDSGVYFCASSQDGRVVWNEQFFGPGTRLTVL.

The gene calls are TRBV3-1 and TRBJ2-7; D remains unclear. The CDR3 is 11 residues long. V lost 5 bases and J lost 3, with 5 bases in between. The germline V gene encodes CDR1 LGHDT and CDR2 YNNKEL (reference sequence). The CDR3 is CASSKHYEQYF. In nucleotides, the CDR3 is TGTGCCAGCAGCAAACACTACGAGCAGTACTTC.

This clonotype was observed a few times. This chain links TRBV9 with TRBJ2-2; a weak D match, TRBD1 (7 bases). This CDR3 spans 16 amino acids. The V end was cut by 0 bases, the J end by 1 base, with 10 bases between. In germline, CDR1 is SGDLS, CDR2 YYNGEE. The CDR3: CASSVDRGGNTGELFF. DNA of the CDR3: TGTGCCAGCAGCGTAGACAGGGGAGGGAACACCGGGGAGCTGTTTTTT.

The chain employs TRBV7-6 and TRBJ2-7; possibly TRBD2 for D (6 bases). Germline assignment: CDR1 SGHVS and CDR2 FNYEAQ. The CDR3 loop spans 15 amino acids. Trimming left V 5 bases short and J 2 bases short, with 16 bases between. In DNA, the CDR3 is TGTGCCAGCAGCCGCTCCGCGGGACCAACCTACGAGCAGTACTTC. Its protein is CASSRSAGPTYEQYF.

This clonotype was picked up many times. The CDR3 is CSVEDRSPNTEAFF. CDR3 sequence (DNA): TGCAGCGTTGAAGACAGGAGCCCGAACACTGAAGCTTTCTTT. The chain links TRBV29-1 to TRBJ1-1; D is ambiguous. The CDR3 covers 14 residues. Trimming shortened V by 0 bases and J by 1 base, and 9 bases separated the two germline ends. CDR1 and CDR2 from the germline V gene are SQVTM and ANQGSEA.

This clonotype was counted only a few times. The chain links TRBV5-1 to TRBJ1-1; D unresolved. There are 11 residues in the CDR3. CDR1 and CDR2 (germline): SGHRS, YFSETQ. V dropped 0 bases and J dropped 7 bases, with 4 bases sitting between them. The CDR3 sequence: CASSLGYEAFF. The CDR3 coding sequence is TGCGCCAGCAGCTTGGGCTATGAAGCTTTCTTT.

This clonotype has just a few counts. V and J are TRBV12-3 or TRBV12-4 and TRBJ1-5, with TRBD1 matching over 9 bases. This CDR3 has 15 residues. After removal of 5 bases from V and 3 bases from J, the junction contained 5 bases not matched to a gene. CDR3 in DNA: TGTGCCAGCAGTCCGGGACAGGGCTTCAATCAGCCCCAGCATTTT. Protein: CASSPGQGFNQPQHF.

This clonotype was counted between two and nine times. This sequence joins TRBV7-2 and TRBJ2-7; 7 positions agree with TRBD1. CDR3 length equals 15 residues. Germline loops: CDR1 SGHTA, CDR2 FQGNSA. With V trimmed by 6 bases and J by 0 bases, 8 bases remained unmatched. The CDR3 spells CASRPMTGSSYEQYF. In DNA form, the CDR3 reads TGTGCCAGCAGGCCGATGACAGGGAGCTCCTACGAGCAGTACTTC.

CDR3 amino acids: CASSQGQGLAKNIQYF. DNA of the CDR3: TGTGCCAGCAGCCAGGGACAGGGGTTAGCCAAAAACATTCAGTACTTC. V gene TRBV5-6 combines with J gene TRBJ2-4; the match to TRBD1 covers 10 bases. The germline V gene encodes CDR1 SGHDT and CDR2 YYEEEE. V lost 4 bases and J lost 0; bases outside the gene matches: 4. There are 16 residues in the CDR3.

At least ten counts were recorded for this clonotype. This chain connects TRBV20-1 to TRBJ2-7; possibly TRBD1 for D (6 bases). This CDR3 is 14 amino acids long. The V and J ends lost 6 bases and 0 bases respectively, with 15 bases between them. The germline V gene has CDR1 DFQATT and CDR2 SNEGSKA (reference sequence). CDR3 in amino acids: CSAESTGNSYEQYF. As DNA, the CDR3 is TGCAGTGCGGAGTCGACAGGAAACTCCTACGAGCAGTACTTC.

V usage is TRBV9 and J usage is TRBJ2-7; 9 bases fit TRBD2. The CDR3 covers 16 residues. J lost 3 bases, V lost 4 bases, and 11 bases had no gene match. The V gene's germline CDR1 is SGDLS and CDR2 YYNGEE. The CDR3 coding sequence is TGTGCCAGCAGCCCCACTTGGGTAGCGGGGGACTACGAGCAGTACTTC. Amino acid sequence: CASSPTWVAGDYEQYF.

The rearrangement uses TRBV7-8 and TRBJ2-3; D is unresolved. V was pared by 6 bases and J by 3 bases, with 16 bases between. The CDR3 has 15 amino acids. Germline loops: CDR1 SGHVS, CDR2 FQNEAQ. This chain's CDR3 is CASRTSHSGTDTQYF. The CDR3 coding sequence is TGTGCCAGCAGAACAAGTCATTCTGGGACAGATACGCAGTATTTT.

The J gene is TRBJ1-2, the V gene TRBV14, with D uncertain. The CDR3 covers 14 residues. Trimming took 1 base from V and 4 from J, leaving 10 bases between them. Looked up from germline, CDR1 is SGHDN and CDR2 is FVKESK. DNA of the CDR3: TGTGCCAGCAGCCAAGGGTCAACACGCTATGGCTACACCTTC. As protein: CASSQGSTRYGYTF.

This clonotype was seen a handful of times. The CDR3 sequence is CASSLAGSLRTDTQYF. CDR3 DNA sequence: TGTGCCAGCAGCTTAGCAGGTAGCCTTCGCACAGATACGCAGTATTTT. The chain has TRBV7-2 and TRBJ2-3; D is unclear. Germline-derived CDR1 and CDR2 are SGHTA and FQGNSA. The V gene lost 0 bases and the J gene lost 1 base, with 11 bases spanning the gap. The CDR3 has 16 amino acids.

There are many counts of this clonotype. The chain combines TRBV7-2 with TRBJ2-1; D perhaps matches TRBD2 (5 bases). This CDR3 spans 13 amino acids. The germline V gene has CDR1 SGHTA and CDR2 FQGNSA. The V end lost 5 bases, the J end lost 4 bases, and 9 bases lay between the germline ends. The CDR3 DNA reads TGTGCCAGCAGCCCCGGGGTTTACAATGAGCAGTTCTTC. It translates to CASSPGVYNEQFF.

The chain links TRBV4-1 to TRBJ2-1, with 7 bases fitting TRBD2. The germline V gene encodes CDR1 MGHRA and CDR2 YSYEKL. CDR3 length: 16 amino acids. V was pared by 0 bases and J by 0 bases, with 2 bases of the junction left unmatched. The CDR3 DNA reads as TGCGCCAGCAGCCAAGATCTAGCGGCCTCCTACAATGAGCAGTTCTTC. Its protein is CASSQDLAASYNEQFF.

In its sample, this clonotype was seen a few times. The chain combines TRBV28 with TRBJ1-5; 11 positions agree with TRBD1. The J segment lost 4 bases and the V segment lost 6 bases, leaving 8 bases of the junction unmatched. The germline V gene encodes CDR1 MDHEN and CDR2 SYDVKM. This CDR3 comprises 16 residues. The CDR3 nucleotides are TGTGCCAGCAGGGACGGGACAGGGGGGGATAATCAGCCCCAGCATTTT. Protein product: CASRDGTGGDNQPQHF.

CDR3 sequence: CASRQDAGTDTQYF. The CDR3 DNA is TGTGCCAGCAGACAGGACGCAGGCACAGATACGCAGTATTTT. The chain uses TRBV12-3 or TRBV12-4 and TRBJ2-3, with D perhaps TRBD1 (5 bases). Trimming pared 6 bases from V and 1 base from J, leaving 11 bases between. The CDR3 contains 14 residues.

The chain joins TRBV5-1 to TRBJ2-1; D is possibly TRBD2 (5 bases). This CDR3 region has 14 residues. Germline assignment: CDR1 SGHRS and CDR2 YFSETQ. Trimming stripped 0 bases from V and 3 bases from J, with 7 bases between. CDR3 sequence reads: CASSLGENYNEQFF. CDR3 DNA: TGCGCCAGCAGCTTGGGGGAGAACTACAATGAGCAGTTCTTC.

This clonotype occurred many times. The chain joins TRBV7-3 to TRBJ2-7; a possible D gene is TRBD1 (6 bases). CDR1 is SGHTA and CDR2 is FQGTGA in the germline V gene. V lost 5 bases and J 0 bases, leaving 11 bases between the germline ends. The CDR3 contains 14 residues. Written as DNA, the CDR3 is TGTGCCAGCAGCCCGGGACACTCCTCCTACGAGCAGTACTTC. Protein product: CASSPGHSSYEQYF.

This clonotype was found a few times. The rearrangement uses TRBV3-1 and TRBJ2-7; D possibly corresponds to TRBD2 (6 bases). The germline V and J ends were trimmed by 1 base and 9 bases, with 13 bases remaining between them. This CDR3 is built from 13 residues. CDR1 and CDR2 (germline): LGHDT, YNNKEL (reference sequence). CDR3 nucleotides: TGTGCCAGCAGCCAAGGAGGCGGGACGCCGCAGTACTTC. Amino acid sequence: CASSQGGGTPQYF.

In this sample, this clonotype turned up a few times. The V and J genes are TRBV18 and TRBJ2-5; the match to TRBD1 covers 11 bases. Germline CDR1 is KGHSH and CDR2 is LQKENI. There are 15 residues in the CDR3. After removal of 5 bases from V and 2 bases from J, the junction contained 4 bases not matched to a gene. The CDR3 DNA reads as TGTGCCAGCTCAACCCGGGACAGGGGGCAAGAGACCCAGTACTTC. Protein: CASSTRDRGQETQYF. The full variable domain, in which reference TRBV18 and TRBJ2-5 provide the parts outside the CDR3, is NAGVMQNPRHLVRRRGQEARLRCSPMKGHSHVYWYRQLPEEGLKFMVYLQKENIIDESGMPKERFSAEFPKEGPSILRIQQVVRGDSAAYFCASSTRDRGQETQYFGPGTRLLVL.

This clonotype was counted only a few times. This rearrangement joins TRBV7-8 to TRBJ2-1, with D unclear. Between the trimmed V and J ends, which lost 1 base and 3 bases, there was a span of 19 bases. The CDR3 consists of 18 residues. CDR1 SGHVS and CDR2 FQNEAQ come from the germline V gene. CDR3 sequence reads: CASSLVGMATDHYNEQFF. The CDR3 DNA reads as TGTGCCAGCAGCTTAGTCGGTATGGCCACGGACCACTACAATGAGCAGTTCTTC.

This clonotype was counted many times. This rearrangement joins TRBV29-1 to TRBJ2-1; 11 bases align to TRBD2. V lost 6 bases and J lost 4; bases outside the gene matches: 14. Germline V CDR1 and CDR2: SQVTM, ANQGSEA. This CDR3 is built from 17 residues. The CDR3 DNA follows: TGCAGCGTCGATATTATCCCAATAGCGGGAGGGTACAATGAGCAGTTCTTC. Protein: CSVDIIPIAGGYNEQFF.

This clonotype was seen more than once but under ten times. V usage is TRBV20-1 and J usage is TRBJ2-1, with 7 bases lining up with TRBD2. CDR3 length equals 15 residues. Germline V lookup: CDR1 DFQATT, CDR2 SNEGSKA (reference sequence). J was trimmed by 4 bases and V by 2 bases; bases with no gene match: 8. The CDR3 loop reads CSARWGSGRYNEQFF. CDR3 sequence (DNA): TGCAGTGCTAGATGGGGTAGCGGGCGATACAATGAGCAGTTCTTC.

In nucleotides, the CDR3 is TGTGCCAGCAGCTCCGGACTAGCGGGAGACGAGACCCAGTACTTC. Its translation: CASSSGLAGDETQYF. This rearrangement joins TRBV7-2 to TRBJ2-5; 13 bases are shared with TRBD2. Germline trimming cut 4 bases from V and 5 bases from J; bases unmatched to any gene: 4. The CDR3 loop spans 15 amino acids. Germline V gene data show CDR1 as SGHTA and CDR2 as FQGNSA.

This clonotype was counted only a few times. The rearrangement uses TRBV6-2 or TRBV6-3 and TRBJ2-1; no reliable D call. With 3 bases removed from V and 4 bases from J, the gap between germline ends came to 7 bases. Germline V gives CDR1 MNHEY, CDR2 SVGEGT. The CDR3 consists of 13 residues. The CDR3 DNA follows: TGTGCCAGCAGTTATCTAGGGTACAATGAGCAGTTCTTC. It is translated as CASSYLGYNEQFF.

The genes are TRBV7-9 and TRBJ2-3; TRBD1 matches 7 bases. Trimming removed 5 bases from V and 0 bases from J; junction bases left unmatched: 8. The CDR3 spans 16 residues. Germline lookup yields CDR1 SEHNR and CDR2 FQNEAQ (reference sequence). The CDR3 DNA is TGTGCCAGCAGCCCGAGGGGGCGCCAAAGCACAGATACGCAGTATTTT. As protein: CASSPRGRQSTDTQYF.